This T cell receptor beta chain was identified during a study of tumor-infiltrating lymphocytes in primary liver carcinoma. Investigators took RNA and DNA out together from approximately 22-30 mg of unsorted bulk tissue. Starting from 500 ng of total RNA, TCR beta cDNA was produced with a primer in the constant region. For TCR beta, libraries were produced by three nested multiplex PCR rounds using slightly modified ARM-PCR. Use of TRBV1-TRBV30 forward primers with a C-beta reverse primer characterized the first two PCR rounds, which lasted 10 cycles each. MiXCR was run by TCRdb on the multiplex PCR reads, yielding one entry per CDR3 protein. The table includes some 110,000 distinct CDR3 sequences, 80% to 85% detected once. The CDR3 runs 15 residues. CDR1 LGHNA and CDR2 YSLEER come from the germline V gene. Of note for this clonotype: One end of the junction does not line up with germline, which may come from a read error.

The sample consisted of liver tumor tissue from sampling region 3. Indicated subset: tumor region T3, left-lateral pole. V and J are TRBV4-3 and TRBJ2-7, with 7 bases fitting TRBD2. The TCR was taken from a man aged 35 to 55 with primary liver carcinoma and hepatitis B virus infection. The CDR3 nucleotides read TGCGCCAGCAGCCAAGACCGGGCTAGCGGCTACGTGCAGTACTTC. It is translated as CASSQDRASGYVQYF.